This TCR beta chain came from a study of metastatic and nonmetastatic thyroid tumors. Study-level information: It was across blood and tumor or nodule tissue from malignant and benign thyroid patients that repertoires were compared.

Of note for this clone: A read error may account for a junction end that differs from germline.

CDR3 length: 17 amino acids. Germline CDR1 and CDR2: SGHTA and FQGTGA. Under the authors' procedure: Differences in CDR3 between clinicopathological groups were drawn on to build a classifier intended to discriminate distant-metastatic papillary thyroid cancer patients. TCRdb called clones again from the PCR reads with MiXCR. V and J calls and clone size were set by TCRdb, not the authors. The sample holds more than 50,000 clones, 20% to 25% seen once. Until they underwent thyroid surgery, no patient had received any treatment. This receptor was obtained from a female donor with papillary thyroid cancer or a benign thyroid nodule (not recorded which). Some clones in this sample may be carry-over from other donors' samples. Sequencing input: blood. The V and J genes are TRBV7-3 and TRBJ2-3, with 7 bases matching TRBD2. The CDR3 region is CASILSGGSWSTDTQYF. The CDR3 coding sequence is TGTGCCAGCATCTTAAGCGGCGGGAGCTGGTCCACAGATACGCAGTATTTT.